A selection of T cell receptor beta chains follows, all from one sample in a study of blood T cell repertoires in COVID-19. The method was immunoSEQ multiplex PCR; TCRdb's version includes in-frame clones alone and lacks a portion of them. The sample carries more than 150,000 clones, 82% recorded once. Sequenced material: peripheral blood. All receptors derive from a woman in her twenties or thirties with acute or convalescent COVID-19. The CDR3 runs from the conserved cysteine through the conserved F or W. A D gene is named only where the DNA matches it firmly. Clone size is stated in some rows and not others, as once, few, many or a class when expanded.

d_call j_call v_call clone_size cdr3_nt cdr3_aa
TRBD1 TRBJ1-1 TRBV27 - TGTGCCAGCAGCCAAGGACAGGGACTGGCTTTCTTT CASSQGQGLAFF
TRBD1 TRBJ2-4 TRBV6-8 - TGTGCCAGCAGTCACCACAGGGGAGTGGAAAACATTCAGTACTTC CASSHHRGVENIQYF
- TRBJ2-1 TRBV27 - TGTGCCAGCAGCAATGAGCGTTGGAATTTCAATGAGCAGTTCTTC CASSNERWNFNEQFF
- TRBJ1-2 TRBV5-1 - TGCGCCAGCAGCCCCGAAGGGGTTCCTTATGGCTACACCTTC CASSPEGVPYGYTF
- TRBJ2-2 TRBV7-2 - TGTGCCAGCAGCTTAAGGAGTAACACCGGGGAGCTGTTTTTT CASSLRSNTGELFF
- TRBJ2-7 TRBV5-5 few TGTGCTTATTGCCCCAGGGGCCCATCCTACGAGCAGTACTTC CAYCPRGPSYEQYF
TRBD1 TRBJ2-3 TRBV5-1 few TGCGCCAGCAGCTTCGAGGGGGCGAAAACAGATACGCAGTATTTT CASSFEGAKTDTQYF
- TRBJ1-5 TRBV6-5 - TGTGCCAGCAGTTACCTATACAGGGACCGACAGCCCCAGCATTTT CASSYLYRDRQPQHF
TRBD1 TRBJ1-2 TRBV28 once TGTGCCAGCAGTATCCTACAGGGGCTAAACTATGGCTACACCTTC CASSILQGLNYGYTF
TRBD1 TRBJ2-3 TRBV14 - TGTGCCAGCAGCCAGGACAGGGGGCTAACAGATACGCAGTATTTT CASSQDRGLTDTQYF
TRBD1 TRBJ2-3 TRBV5-6 - TGTGCCAGCAGCCGAACCTGGGACAGTCAAGATACGCAGTATTTT CASSRTWDSQDTQYF
TRBD2 TRBJ2-1 TRBV18 once TGTGCCAGCACGGCCGTACTAGCGGGAGGGGGTGAGCAGTTCTTC CASTAVLAGGGEQFF
- TRBJ1-1 TRBV11-2 - TGTGCCAGCAGCTTATCCAGGGGTCCTGAAGCTTTCTTT CASSLSRGPEAFF
TRBD2 TRBJ2-3 TRBV15 - TGTGCCACCAGCACTAGCGGGAGTCGTCACACAGATACGCAGTATTTT CATSTSGSRHTDTQYF
TRBD1 TRBJ1-1 TRBV6-2/TRBV6-3 - TGTGCCAGCAGTTACACTGTGCAGGGACAGTCCCTGAACACTGAAGCTTTCTTT CASSYTVQGQSLNTEAFF
TRBD2 TRBJ2-3 TRBV7-9 - TGTGCCAGCAGCTTAGCACTAGCGGGAGGAGTTAGCACAGATACGCAGTATTTT CASSLALAGGVSTDTQYF
TRBD1 TRBJ2-1 TRBV7-9 - TGTGCCAGCACGGACAGGGGCTTAAGTACCTACAATGAGCAGTTCTTC CASTDRGLSTYNEQFF
- TRBJ1-4 TRBV28 - TGTGCCAGCAGTTTAAGACTGATGGATGAAAAACTGTTTTTT CASSLRLMDEKLFF
- TRBJ1-2 TRBV4-2 - TGTGCCAGCAGCCACACTGCTACAGGGTCCTATGGCTACACCTTC CASSHTATGSYGYTF
- TRBJ2-2 TRBV9 - TGTGCCAGCAGCGTAGGACAGAACACCGGGGAGCTGTTTTTT CASSVGQNTGELFF
TRBD1 TRBJ2-1 TRBV29-1 - TGCAGCGTAGTGGGACAGGGAGGACTGAATGAGCAGTTCTTC CSVVGQGGLNEQFF
- TRBJ1-4 TRBV21-1 - TGTGCCAGCAGCAAAGAAATGCAGGGCCGGAATGAAAAACTGTTTTTT CASSKEMQGRNEKLFF
TRBD2 TRBJ2-1 TRBV5-1 - TGCGCCAGCAGCCCGGCGGCTAGCGGGAGACTTGAGCAGTTCTTC CASSPAASGRLEQFF
TRBD1 TRBJ1-3 TRBV7-6 - TGTGCCAGCAGAACAGGGGGCTCTGGAAACACCATATATTTT CASRTGGSGNTIYF
TRBD1 TRBJ2-2 TRBV10-3 - TGTGCCATCGCTCAAGCGGACAGGACCGGGGAGCTGTTTTTT CAIAQADRTGELFF
- TRBJ2-1 TRBV7-2 - TGTGCCAGCAGCTTTTTCTCTACGAACAATGAGCAGTTCTTC CASSFFSTNNEQFF
- TRBJ2-3 TRBV7-7 - TGTGCCAGCAGCTTAGGTGGAGGGAGGACAGATACGCAGTATTTT CASSLGGGRTDTQYF
TRBD2 TRBJ2-3 TRBV7-8 once TGTGCCAGCAGCATAGGACTAGCGGGAGGCACAGATACGCAGTATTTT CASSIGLAGGTDTQYF
- TRBJ1-1 TRBV6-6 - TGTGCCAGCACCACCCCGAGGGTGAACACTGAAGCTTTCTTT CASTTPRVNTEAFF
- TRBJ1-1 TRBV27 few TGTGCCAGCAGTTTCGGCAGGGGCGGTGAAGCTTTCTTT CASSFGRGGEAFF
- TRBJ2-3 TRBV11-3 - TGTGCCAGCAGCGACGGGGTCGCAAGCACAGATACGCAGTATTTT CASSDGVASTDTQYF
TRBD1 TRBJ1-3 TRBV5-4 - TGTGCCAGCAGGGACAGGGGGCAAGCTGGAAACACCATATATTTT CASRDRGQAGNTIYF
- TRBJ1-3 TRBV6-2/TRBV6-3 - TGTGCCAGCAGTTACTCTCCCCCGCGGACTGGAAACACCATATATTTT CASSYSPPRTGNTIYF
TRBD2 TRBJ2-7 TRBV6-5 - TGTGCCACAGCGGGAGGCACCTACGAGCAGTACTTC CATAGGTYEQYF
TRBD2 TRBJ2-7 TRBV6-2/TRBV6-3 - TGTGCCAGCAGTTACAATGGGACTAGCGGGGACATCAACTACGAGCAGTACTTC CASSYNGTSGDINYEQYF
- TRBJ1-4 TRBV25-1 few TGTGCCAGCAGTGGTGGGCTTTGGGAAAAACTGTTTTTT CASSGGLWEKLFF
- TRBJ2-2 TRBV27 - TGTGCCAGCAGTTTATGGGGGCCCCACACCGGGGAGCTGTTTTTT CASSLWGPHTGELFF
- TRBJ1-1 TRBV7-2 - TGTGCCAGCAGCTTACTTGGTAGCACTTTCTTT CASSLLGSTFF
TRBD2 TRBJ2-1 TRBV5-1 - TGCGCCAGCAGTGGGAGGGCGGGGTACAATGAGCAGTTCTTC CASSGRAGYNEQFF
- TRBJ1-3 TRBV6-5 - TGTGCCAGCAGTTTTGGACTCCACCGCTCTGGAAACACCATATATTTT CASSFGLHRSGNTIYF
TRBD1 TRBJ1-5 TRBV30 few TGTGCCTGGGGACAGGGCCTTAATCAGCCCCAGCATTTT CAWGQGLNQPQHF
- TRBJ2-5 TRBV6-6 - TGTGCCAGCAGTCGGGGAGGAGAGACCCAGTACTTC CASSRGGETQYF
- TRBJ1-5 TRBV19 once TGTGCCAGTAGTATTTCGGGGGGCTCGCTTCAGCCCCAGCATTTT CASSISGGSLQPQHF
TRBD2 TRBJ2-5 TRBV28 few TGTGCCAGCAGTGGGGGGGGAAGCGCCGAGACCCAGTACTTC CASSGGGSAETQYF
- TRBJ2-7 TRBV3-1/TRBV3-2 - TGTGCCAGCAGTCCAAGAACAGGGACGGGAGAGCAGTACTTC CASSPRTGTGEQYF